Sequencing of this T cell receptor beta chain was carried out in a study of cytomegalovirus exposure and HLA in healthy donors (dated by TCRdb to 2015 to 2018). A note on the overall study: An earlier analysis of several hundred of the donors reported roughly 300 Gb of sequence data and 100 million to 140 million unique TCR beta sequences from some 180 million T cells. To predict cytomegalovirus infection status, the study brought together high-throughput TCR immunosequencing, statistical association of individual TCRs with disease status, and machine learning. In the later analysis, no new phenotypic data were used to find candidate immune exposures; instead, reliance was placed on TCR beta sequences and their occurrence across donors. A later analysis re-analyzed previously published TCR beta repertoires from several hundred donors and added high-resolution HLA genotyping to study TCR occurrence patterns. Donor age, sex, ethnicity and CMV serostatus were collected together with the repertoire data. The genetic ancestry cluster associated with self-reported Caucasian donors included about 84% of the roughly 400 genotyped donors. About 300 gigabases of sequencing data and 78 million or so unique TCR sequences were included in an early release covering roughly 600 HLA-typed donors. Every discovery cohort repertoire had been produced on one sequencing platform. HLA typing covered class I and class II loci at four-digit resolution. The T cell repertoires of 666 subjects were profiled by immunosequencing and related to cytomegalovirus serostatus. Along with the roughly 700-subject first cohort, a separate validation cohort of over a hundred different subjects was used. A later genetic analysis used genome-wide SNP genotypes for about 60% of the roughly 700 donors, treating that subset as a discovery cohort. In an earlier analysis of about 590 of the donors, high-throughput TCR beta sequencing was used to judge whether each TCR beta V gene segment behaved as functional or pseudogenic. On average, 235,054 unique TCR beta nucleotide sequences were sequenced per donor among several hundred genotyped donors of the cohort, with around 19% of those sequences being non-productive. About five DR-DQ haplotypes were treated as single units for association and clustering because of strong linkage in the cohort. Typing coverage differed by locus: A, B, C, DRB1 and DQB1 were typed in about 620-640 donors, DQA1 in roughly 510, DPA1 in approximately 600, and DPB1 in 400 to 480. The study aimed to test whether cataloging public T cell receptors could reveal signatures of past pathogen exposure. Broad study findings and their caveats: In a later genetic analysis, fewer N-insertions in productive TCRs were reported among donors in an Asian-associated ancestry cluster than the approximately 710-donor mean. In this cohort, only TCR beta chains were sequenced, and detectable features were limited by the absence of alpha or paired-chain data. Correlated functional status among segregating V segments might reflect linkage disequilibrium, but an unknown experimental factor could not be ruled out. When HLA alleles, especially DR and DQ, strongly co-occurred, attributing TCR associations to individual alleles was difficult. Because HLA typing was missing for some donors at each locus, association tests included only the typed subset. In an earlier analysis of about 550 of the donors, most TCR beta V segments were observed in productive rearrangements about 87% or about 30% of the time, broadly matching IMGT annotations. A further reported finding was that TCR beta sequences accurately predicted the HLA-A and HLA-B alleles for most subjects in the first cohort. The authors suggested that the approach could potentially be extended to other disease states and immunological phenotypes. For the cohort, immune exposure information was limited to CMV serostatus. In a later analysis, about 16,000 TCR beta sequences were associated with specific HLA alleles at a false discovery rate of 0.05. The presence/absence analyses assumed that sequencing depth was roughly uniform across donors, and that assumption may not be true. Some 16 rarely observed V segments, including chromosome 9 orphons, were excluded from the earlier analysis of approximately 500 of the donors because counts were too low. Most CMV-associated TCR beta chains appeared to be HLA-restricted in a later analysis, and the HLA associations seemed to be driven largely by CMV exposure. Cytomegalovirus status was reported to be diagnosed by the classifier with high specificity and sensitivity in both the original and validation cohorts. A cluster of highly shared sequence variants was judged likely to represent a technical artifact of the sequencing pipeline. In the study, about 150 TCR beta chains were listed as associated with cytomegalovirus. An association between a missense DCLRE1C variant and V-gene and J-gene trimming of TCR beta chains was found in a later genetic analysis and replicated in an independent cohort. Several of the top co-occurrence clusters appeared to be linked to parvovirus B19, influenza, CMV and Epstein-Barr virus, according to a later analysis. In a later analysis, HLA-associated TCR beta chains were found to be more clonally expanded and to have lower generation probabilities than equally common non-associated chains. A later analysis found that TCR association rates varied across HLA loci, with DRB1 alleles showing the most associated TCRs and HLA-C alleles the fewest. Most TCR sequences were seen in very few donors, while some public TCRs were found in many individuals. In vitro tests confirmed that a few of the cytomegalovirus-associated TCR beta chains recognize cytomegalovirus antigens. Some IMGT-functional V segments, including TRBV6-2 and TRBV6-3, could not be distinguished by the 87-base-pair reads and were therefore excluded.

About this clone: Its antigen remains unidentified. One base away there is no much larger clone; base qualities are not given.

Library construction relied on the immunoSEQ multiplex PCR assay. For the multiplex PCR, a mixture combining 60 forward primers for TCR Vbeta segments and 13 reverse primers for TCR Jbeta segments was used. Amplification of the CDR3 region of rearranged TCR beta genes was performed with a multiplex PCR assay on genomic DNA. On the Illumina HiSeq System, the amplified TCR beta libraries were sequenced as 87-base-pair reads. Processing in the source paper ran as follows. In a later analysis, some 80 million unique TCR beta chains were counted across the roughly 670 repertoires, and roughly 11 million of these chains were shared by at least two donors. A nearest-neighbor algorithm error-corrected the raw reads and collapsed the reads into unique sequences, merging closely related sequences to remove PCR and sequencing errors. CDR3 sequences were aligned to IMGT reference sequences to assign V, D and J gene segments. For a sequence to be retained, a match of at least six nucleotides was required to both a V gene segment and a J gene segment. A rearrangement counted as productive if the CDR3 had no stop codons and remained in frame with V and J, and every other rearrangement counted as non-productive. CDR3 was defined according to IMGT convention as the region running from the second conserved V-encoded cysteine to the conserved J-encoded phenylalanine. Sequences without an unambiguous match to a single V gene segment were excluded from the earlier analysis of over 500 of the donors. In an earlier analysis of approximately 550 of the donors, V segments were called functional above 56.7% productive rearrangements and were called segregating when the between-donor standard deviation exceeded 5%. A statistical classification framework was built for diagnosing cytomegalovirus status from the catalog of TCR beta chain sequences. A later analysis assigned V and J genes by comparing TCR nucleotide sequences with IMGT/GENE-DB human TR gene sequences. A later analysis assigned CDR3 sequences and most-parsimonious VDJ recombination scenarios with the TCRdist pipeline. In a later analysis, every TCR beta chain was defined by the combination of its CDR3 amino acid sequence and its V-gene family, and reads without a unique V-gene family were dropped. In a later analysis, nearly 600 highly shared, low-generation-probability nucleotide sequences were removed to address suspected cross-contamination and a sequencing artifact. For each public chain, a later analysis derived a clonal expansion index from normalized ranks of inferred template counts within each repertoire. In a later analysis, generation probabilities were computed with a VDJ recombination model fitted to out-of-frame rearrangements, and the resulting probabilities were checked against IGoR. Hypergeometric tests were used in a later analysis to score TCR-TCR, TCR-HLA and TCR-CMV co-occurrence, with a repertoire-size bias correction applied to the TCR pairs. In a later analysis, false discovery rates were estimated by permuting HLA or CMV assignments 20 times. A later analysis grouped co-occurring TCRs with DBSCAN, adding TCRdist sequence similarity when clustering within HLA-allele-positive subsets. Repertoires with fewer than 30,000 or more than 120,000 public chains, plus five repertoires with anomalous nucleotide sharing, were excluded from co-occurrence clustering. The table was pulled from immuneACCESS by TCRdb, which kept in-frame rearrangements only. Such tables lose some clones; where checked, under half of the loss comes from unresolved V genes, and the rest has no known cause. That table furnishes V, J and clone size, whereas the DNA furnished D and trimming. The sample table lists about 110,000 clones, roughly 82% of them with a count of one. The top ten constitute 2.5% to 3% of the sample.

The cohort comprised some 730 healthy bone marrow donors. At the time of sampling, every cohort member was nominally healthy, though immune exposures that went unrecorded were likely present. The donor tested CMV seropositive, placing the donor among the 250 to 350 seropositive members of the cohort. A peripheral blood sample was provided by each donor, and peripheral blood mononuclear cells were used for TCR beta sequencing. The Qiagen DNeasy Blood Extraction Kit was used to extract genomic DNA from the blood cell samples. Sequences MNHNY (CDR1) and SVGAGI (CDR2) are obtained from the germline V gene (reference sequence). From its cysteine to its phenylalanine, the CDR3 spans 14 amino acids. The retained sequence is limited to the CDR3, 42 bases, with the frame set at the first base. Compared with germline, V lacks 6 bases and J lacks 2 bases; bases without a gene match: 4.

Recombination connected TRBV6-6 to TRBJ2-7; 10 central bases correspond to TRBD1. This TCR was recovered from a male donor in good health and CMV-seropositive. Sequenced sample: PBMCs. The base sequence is TGTGCCAGCAGCCGGGGACAGGGGACCTACGAGCAGTACTTC. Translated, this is CASSRGQGTYEQYF.